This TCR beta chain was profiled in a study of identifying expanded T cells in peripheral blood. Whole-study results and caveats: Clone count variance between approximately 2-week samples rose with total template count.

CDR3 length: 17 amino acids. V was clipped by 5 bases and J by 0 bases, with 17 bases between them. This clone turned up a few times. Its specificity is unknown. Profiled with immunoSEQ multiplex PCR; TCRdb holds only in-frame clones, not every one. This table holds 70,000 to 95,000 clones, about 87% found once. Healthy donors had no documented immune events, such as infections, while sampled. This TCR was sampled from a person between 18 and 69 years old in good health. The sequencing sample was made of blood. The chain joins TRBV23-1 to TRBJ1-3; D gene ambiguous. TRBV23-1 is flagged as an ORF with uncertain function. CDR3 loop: CASSTQPAETSGNTIYF. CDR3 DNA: TGCGCCAGCAGTACCCAACCCGCTGAGACCTCTGGAAACACCATATATTTT.